This record covers a single T cell receptor beta chain. Its cognate antigen is unknown. Germline CDR1 is SEHNR and CDR2 is FQNEAQ (reference sequence). The CDR3 runs to 14 residues. This record comes from a study of blood T cells in healthy people across ages. The second PCR ran roughly 7 to 11 cycles with a sample-barcoded 5' primer and J-beta primers. A template-switch adaptor with 12 random nucleotides tagged each cDNA molecule. Individual samples furnished no less than 2.5 million CDR3-containing paired-end reads apiece. TCRdb processed the 5' RACE reads anew with MiXCR; each CDR3 protein has one entry. The sample holds 850,000 to 1,000,000 distinct CDR3 sequences; just over 50% are singletons and the top ten take roughly a fifth. Points from the study as a whole: Unknown donor CMV status possibly confounded expanded clonotype changes. Age advanced and TCR beta diversity per million T cells fell, roughly linearly.

The specimen was blood. The gene calls are TRBV7-9 and TRBJ2-5; D unclear. The DNA end favors TRBJ2-7, so the J call may be wrong. The sequence was obtained from a woman aged 60-75 years in good health. CDR3 loop: CASSPTTLTYEQYF. Here the CDR3 DNA reads TGTGCCAGCAGCCCAACGACCCTTACGTACGAGCAGTACTTC.